One sample yielded the 7 T cell receptor beta chains listed below, sequenced in a study of post-analysis software for immune sequencing data. Notes on the study in general: In patients, about five TRBV segments were more frequent than in controls, with TRBV5-6, TRBV5-1 and TRBV20-1 among them.

Incorporated into the TCR beta cDNA libraries were unique molecular identifiers, which served to reduce PCR and sequencing biases. TCRdb reprocessed the PCR reads with MiXCR, giving one entry per CDR3 protein. This table has approximately 690,000 distinct CDR3 sequences, roughly three fifths appearing once. The antigens of these receptors remain unknown. Material for sequencing was blood. These receptors originate from a girl aged 2 to 9 with multiple sclerosis.

CDR3 protein: CARGGPKGVNEQFF. Written as DNA, the CDR3 is TGTGCCAGGGGGGGACCAAAGGGAGTCAATGAGCAGTTCTTC. The gene calls are TRBV7-3 and TRBJ2-1; perhaps TRBD2 as D (6 bases). The V end was cut by 9 bases, the J end by 6 bases, with 18 bases between. Germline V gene sequence: CDR1 SGHTA, CDR2 FQGTGA. The CDR3 totals 14 residues.

The chain recombines TRBV9 with TRBJ2-1, with 11 positions matching TRBD2. This CDR3 has 15 residues. The J segment lost 4 bases and the V segment lost 3 bases, leaving 3 bases of the junction unmatched. Germline V CDR1 and CDR2: SGDLS, YYNGEE. The CDR3 region has the DNA TGTGCCAGCAGCGCCGGACTAGCGGGTTACAATGAGCAGTTCTTC. Translating gives CASSAGLAGYNEQFF. The whole variable domain, remainder taken from reference TRBV9 and TRBJ2-1, is DSGVTQTPKHLITATGQRVTLRCSPRSGDLSVYWYQQSLDQGLQFLIQYYNGEERAKGNILERFSAQQFPDLHSELNLSSLELGDSALYFCASSAGLAGYNEQFFGPGTRLTVL.

J is TRBJ2-2 and V is TRBV10-3, with 7 bases matching TRBD1. V lost 8 bases and J lost 6; bases outside the gene matches: 9. The germline V gene has CDR1 ENHRY and CDR2 SYGVKD. The CDR3 has 14 amino acids. CDR3 in amino acids: CAIPRQGIAGELFF. CDR3 sequence (DNA): TGTGCCATCCCCCGACAGGGTATCGCCGGGGAGCTGTTTTTT.

This clonotype was counted a single time. The chain employs TRBV12-3 or TRBV12-4 and TRBJ2-3, with D perhaps TRBD2 (5 bases). CDR3 length: 11 residues. V was shortened by 6 bases and J by 8 bases, with 9 bases between the two germline ends. CDR3 in DNA: TGTGCCAGCAGGCGGACTGGTACGCAGTATTTT. It yields the protein CASRRTGTQYF.

The V and J genes are TRBV15 and TRBJ2-7, with D maybe TRBD2 (5 bases). The V end lost 3 bases, the J end lost 3 bases, and 15 bases lay between the germline ends. Germline V gene lookup returns CDR1 LNHNV and CDR2 YYDKDF (reference sequence). This CDR3 has 15 residues. The CDR3 here is CATSSGMLSSYEQYF. CDR3 sequence (DNA): TGTGCCACCAGCAGCGGGATGCTTAGTAGCTACGAGCAGTACTTC. The entire variable domain, with the rest obtained from reference TRBV15 and TRBJ2-7, is as follows: DAMVIQNPRYQVTQFGKPVTLSCSQTLNHNVMYWYQQKSSQAPKLLFHYYDKDFNNEADTPDNFQSRRPNTSFCFLDIRSPGLGDTAMYLCATSSGMLSSYEQYFGPGTRLTVT.

In this sample, this clonotype turned up a few times. This chain joins TRBV29-1 and TRBJ2-1; 7 nucleotides agree with TRBD2. The CDR3 is 15 residues long. The germline V gene has CDR1 SQVTM and CDR2 ANQGSEA. Trimming took 1 base from V and 2 from J; bases not matched to a gene: 5. For the CDR3, the DNA is TGCAGCGTTGAAGGGGGAGGGCGAGCCTACAATGAGCAGTTCTTC. This translates into CSVEGGGRAYNEQFF.

This clonotype was found a few times. The rearrangement uses TRBV7-3 and TRBJ2-1; 11 bases fit TRBD2. After removal of 5 bases from V and 4 bases from J, the junction contained 10 bases not matched to a gene. Germline V gives CDR1 SGHTA, CDR2 FQGTGA. CDR3 length: 17 residues. CDR3 bases: TGTGCCAGCAGCGAATACCCCGGGACTAGCGGTTACAATGAGCAGTTCTTC. Residues: CASSEYPGTSGYNEQFF. The variable domain in full, completed from reference TRBV7-3 and TRBJ2-1, reads GAGVSQTPSNKVTEKGKYVELRCDPISGHTALYWYRQSLGQGPEFLIYFQGTGAADDSGLPNDRFFAVRPEGSVSTLKIQRTERGDSAVYLCASSEYPGTSGYNEQFFGPGTRLTVL.